These 10 T cell receptor beta chains came from one sample sequenced in a study of CD8 T cells in ankylosing spondylitis. In TCRdb, the 5' RACE reads were re-called with MiXCR into one record per CDR3 protein. The sample yields 200,000 to 300,000 distinct CDR3 sequences, more than 20% seen once. Sequenced material: blood, either unsorted or a sorted T cell fraction (not recorded which). The receptors were gathered from a male donor with ankylosing spondylitis or in good health (not recorded which).

The chain joins TRBV10-3 to TRBJ2-1; 10 bases are shared with TRBD2. Germline lookup yields CDR1 ENHRY and CDR2 SYGVKD. The CDR3 has 12 residues. V lost 10 bases, J lost 8 bases, and 5 bases stayed unmatched. The CDR3 reads CATGLAVDEQFF. CDR3 sequence (DNA): TGTGCCACTGGACTAGCGGTGGATGAGCAGTTCTTC.

This clonotype occurred many times. The CDR3 DNA reads TGCAGTGCTAGTTGGGATACGCAGTATTTT. Translation: CSASWDTQYF. The chain employs TRBV20-1 and TRBJ2-3; D not resolved. Trimming took off 3 bases at V and 6 bases at J, with 4 bases between the two ends. Germline CDR1 is DFQATT and CDR2 is SNEGSKA (reference sequence). CDR3 length equals 10 residues.

The V call is TRBV25-1, the J call TRBJ1-1, with D perhaps TRBD1 (5 bases). Germline V gene lookup returns CDR1 MGHDK and CDR2 SYGVNS. The CDR3 totals 15 residues. V was trimmed by 3 bases and J by 4 bases, leaving 15 bases between them. CDR3 in amino acids: CASSDHLGGRTEAFF. In DNA, the CDR3 is TGTGCCAGCAGTGACCACCTGGGGGGACGCACTGAAGCTTTCTTT.

The rearrangement uses TRBV20-1 and TRBJ2-3; 9 bases are a match to TRBD2. There are 14 residues in the CDR3. CDR1 and CDR2 from the germline V gene are DFQATT and SNEGSKA (reference sequence). V was pared by 8 bases and J by 2 bases, with 8 bases of the junction left unmatched. The CDR3 is CSQRTSANTDTQYF. CDR3 nucleotides: TGCAGTCAGCGGACTAGCGCCAACACAGATACGCAGTATTTT.

This chain connects TRBV12-3 or TRBV12-4 to TRBJ1-2; TRBD1 matches 7 bases. The V segment lost 4 bases and the J segment 2 bases; nucleotides outside the gene matches: 10. The length of the CDR3 is 16 residues. CDR3: CASSSRDRLQNYGYTF. The CDR3 DNA reads as TGTGCCAGCAGTTCTCGGGACAGATTGCAAAACTATGGCTACACCTTC.

This clonotype has at least ten counts. The V and J genes are TRBV11-2 and TRBJ2-6; no definite D call. Germline CDR1 reads SGHAT; CDR2 reads FQNNGV. The CDR3 totals 18 residues. Trimming removed 4 bases at V and 3 bases at J, with 19 bases between. The CDR3 is CASSSITVGPGGANVLTF. In DNA form, the CDR3 reads TGTGCCAGCAGCTCAATAACGGTCGGGCCCGGTGGGGCCAACGTCCTGACTTTC.

This clonotype was seen more than once but under ten times. The chain joins TRBV20-1 to TRBJ2-5; a possible D gene is TRBD1 (6 bases). From germline, CDR1 is DFQATT and CDR2 SNEGSKA (reference sequence). Trimming removed 2 bases at V and 5 bases at J, with 12 bases between. The CDR3 has 13 amino acids. CDR3 in amino acids: CSARLGAGETQYF. CDR3 sequence (DNA): TGCAGTGCTAGATTGGGGGCTGGGGAGACCCAGTACTTC.

The chain couples TRBV10-3 to TRBJ2-3; D gene ambiguous. The CDR3 covers 12 residues. Trimming removed 4 bases from V and 4 bases from J, with 6 bases in between. Germline CDR1 and CDR2: ENHRY and SYGVKD. The CDR3 sequence is CAISGSSDTQYF. The CDR3 nucleotides are TGTGCCATCAGTGGCTCGTCAGATACGCAGTATTTT.

V and J are TRBV10-2 and TRBJ1-5; D is perhaps TRBD1 (5 bases). Germline V gene sequence: CDR1 WSHSY, CDR2 SAAADI. This CDR3 has 13 amino acids. Trimming left V 2 bases short and J 7 bases short, with 9 bases between. Here the CDR3 DNA reads TGCGCCAGCAGTGAGGGGGGAAGACAGCCCCAGCATTTT. This codes for CASSEGGRQPQHF.

This clonotype was recorded only once. The CDR3 nucleotides are TGTGCCAGCAGCGTGGGTAACAGGGCTGATTCACCCCTCCACTTT. This gives the protein CASSVGNRADSPLHF. The rearrangement joins TRBV9 to TRBJ1-6; possible D gene TRBD1, 6 bases. The V end was cut by 2 bases, the J end by 8 bases, with 14 bases between. Germline CDR1 SGDLS, CDR2 YYNGEE. The CDR3 totals 15 residues.